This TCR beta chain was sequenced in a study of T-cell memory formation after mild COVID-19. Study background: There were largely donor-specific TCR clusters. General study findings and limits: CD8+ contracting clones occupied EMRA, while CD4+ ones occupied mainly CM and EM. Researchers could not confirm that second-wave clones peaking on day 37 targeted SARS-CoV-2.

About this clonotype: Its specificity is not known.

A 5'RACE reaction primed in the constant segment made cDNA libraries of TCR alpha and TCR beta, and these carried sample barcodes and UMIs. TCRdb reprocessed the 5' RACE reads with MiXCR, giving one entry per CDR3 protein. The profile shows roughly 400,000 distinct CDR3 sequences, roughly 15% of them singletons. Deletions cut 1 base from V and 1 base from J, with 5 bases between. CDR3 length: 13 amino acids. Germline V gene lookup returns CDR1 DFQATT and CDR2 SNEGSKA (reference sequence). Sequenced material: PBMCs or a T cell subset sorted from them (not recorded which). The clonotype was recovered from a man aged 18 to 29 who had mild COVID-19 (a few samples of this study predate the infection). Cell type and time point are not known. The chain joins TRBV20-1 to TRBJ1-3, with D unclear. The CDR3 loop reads CSARVRSGNTIYF. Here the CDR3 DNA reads TGCAGTGCTAGAGTTAGGTCTGGAAACACCATATATTTT.